This T cell receptor beta chain was profiled in a study of T cell repertoires in cytomegalovirus infection. About the study: Recently identified HLA-C-restricted CMV epitopes and well-studied HLA-B-restricted CMV epitopes were used by the study.

Points on this clonotype: Its antigen is unidentified.

The study's findings and limits: Clonotype analysis showed dominance of the ex vivo response by HLA-C-restricted CMV-specific TCR beta clonotypes.

The junction had 4 bases not matched to a gene; V was cut back by 6 bases and J by 2 bases. The CDR3 loop spans 14 amino acids. CDR1 DFQATT and CDR2 SNEGSKA come from the germline V gene (reference sequence). Using its own MiXCR run on the reads, TCRdb lists one record per CDR3 protein. The data contain 90,000 to 120,000 distinct CDR3 sequences, around 45% of them seen just once; the ten biggest clones take up less than 80%. The receptor's source is a human donor in good health (CMV status not recorded). Some clones in this sample may be carry-over from other donors' samples. The sample consisted of CD8+ T cells from cultured PBMCs, taken from culture after CMV antigen stimulation. The chain recombines TRBV20-1 with TRBJ2-7, with 13 bases that match TRBD2. The CDR3 region is CSAEGLAGPYEQYF. For the CDR3, the DNA is TGCAGTGCGGAGGGACTAGCGGGGCCCTACGAGCAGTACTTC.